Below are 19 T cell receptor beta chains sequenced from a single sample in a study of CD8 T cells in ankylosing spondylitis. TCRdb reprocessed the 5' RACE reads via MiXCR and lists one record per CDR3 protein. The sample has 350,000 or so distinct CDR3 sequences, under 15% seen once. Sequencing used blood, either unsorted or a sorted T cell fraction (not recorded which). These receptors all come from a male donor with ankylosing spondylitis or in good health (not recorded which).

Only a few counts were recorded for this clonotype. The chain combines TRBV6-5 with TRBJ2-7; 7 nucleotides agree with TRBD2. CDR1 MNHEY and CDR2 SVGAGI come from the germline V gene. After removal of 6 bases from V and 5 bases from J, the junction contained 1 base not matched to a gene. The CDR3 runs to 11 residues. CDR3 protein: CASRREDEQYF. The CDR3 nucleotides read TGTGCCAGCAGACGGGAGGACGAGCAGTACTTC.

This clonotype has a handful of counts. The chain has TRBV29-1 and TRBJ1-1; D not resolved. Germline V CDR1 and CDR2: SQVTM, ANQGSEA. The CDR3 runs 10 residues. V lost 3 bases and J 6 bases, leaving 5 bases between the germline ends. The DNA of the CDR3 is TGCAGCGTTGAGACGGCTGAAGCTTTCTTT. Translation: CSVETAEAFF.

This clonotype turned up a few times. The chain employs TRBV3-1 and TRBJ2-7; D is uncertain. Germline V gene data show CDR1 as LGHDT and CDR2 as YNNKEL (reference sequence). The V end lost 5 bases, the J end lost 6 bases, and 17 bases lay between the germline ends. This CDR3 region has 14 residues. DNA for the CDR3: TGTGCCAGCAGCTCCAACGGGTGGGGTGGCGAGCAGTACTTC. Translated: CASSSNGWGGEQYF.

This clonotype has just a few counts. The V and J genes are TRBV5-4 and TRBJ1-5; D might be TRBD1 (6 bases). CDR1 is SGHNT and CDR2 is YYREEE in the germline V gene (reference sequence). Trimming removed 4 bases at V and 4 bases at J, with 18 bases between. CDR3 length equals 16 residues. The CDR3 DNA is TGTGCCAGCAGCGTTGGCGGGCCAGGGGTAAATCAGCCCCAGCATTTT. Its protein product is CASSVGGPGVNQPQHF.

This clonotype occurred a few times. V usage is TRBV6-5 and J usage is TRBJ1-1; 11 nucleotides line up with TRBD1. The CDR3 totals 14 residues. Trimming took 4 bases from V and 9 from J; bases not matched to a gene: 7. The germline CDR1 and CDR2 sequences are MNHEY and SVGAGI. CDR3 DNA sequence: TGTGCCAGCAGTTCCGGGACAGGGGGAAGGAAAGCTTTCTTT. It is translated as CASSSGTGGRKAFF.

This clonotype was seen only a few times. The V call is TRBV2, the J call TRBJ2-2, with 14 positions matching TRBD2. This CDR3 is built from 15 residues. Unmatched junction bases numbered 1, after V lost 4 bases and J lost 6 bases. Germline values: CDR1 SNHLY, CDR2 FYNNEI. This CDR3 reads CASSGLAGGPGELFF. Written as DNA, the CDR3 is TGTGCCAGCAGTGGACTAGCGGGAGGGCCCGGGGAGCTGTTTTTT.

The chain recombines TRBV10-3 with TRBJ2-7, with 9 bases fitting TRBD1. V trimming: 10 bases; J trimming: 3 bases; junction bases outside the gene matches: 10. In germline, CDR1 is ENHRY, CDR2 SYGVKD. CDR3 size: 14 residues. CDR3 sequence reads: CATATGGDLYEQYF. CDR3 DNA: TGTGCCACTGCGACAGGGGGGGACCTCTACGAGCAGTACTTC.

The table lists this clonotype with a few counts. V is TRBV5-1 and J is TRBJ1-1; 9 bases map to TRBD1. The V segment lost 4 bases and the J segment 7 bases; nucleotides outside the gene matches: 11. Germline CDR1 and CDR2: SGHRS and YFSETQ. The CDR3 sequence is 15 residues long. The CDR3 region is CASSPQTGGGFEAFF. CDR3 in DNA: TGCGCCAGCAGCCCTCAAACAGGGGGCGGTTTTGAAGCTTTCTTT.

This clonotype appeared a few times. The chain recombines TRBV15 with TRBJ2-3, with TRBD2 as a possible D gene (5 bases). This CDR3 comprises 16 residues. Germline CDR1 and CDR2: LNHNV and YYDKDF (reference sequence). The germline V and J ends were trimmed by 0 bases and 6 bases, with 16 bases remaining between them. The DNA of the CDR3 is TGTGCCACCAGCAGAGATCAACCGGGCGGGTATGATACGCAGTATTTT. This translates into CATSRDQPGGYDTQYF.

In this sample, this clonotype turned up a few times. V is TRBV2 and J is TRBJ1-2; 10 bases line up with TRBD1. Losses at the gene ends were 5 bases for V and 8 bases for J; bases not matched to a gene: 11. Germline-derived CDR1 and CDR2 are SNHLY and FYNNEI. This CDR3 contains 15 residues. The DNA of the CDR3 is TGTGCCAGCAGTCCTTACTCGGGACAGGGGAAGGGCTACACCTTC. Translation gives CASSPYSGQGKGYTF. The full variable domain, with the rest looked up from reference TRBV2 and TRBJ1-2, is EPEVTQTPSHQVTQMGQEVILRCVPISNHLYFYWYRQILGQKVEFLVSFYNNEISEKSEIFDDQFSVERPDGSNFTLKIRSTKLEDSAMYFCASSPYSGQGKGYTFGSGTRLTVV.

This chain links TRBV5-1 with TRBJ2-2; TRBD1 aligns across 7 bases. Germline V gene sequence: CDR1 SGHRS, CDR2 YFSETQ. The trim removed 3 bases at V and 7 bases at J, leaving 9 bases unmatched. The CDR3 is 15 amino acids. This CDR3 reads CASSWGQSGGGELFF. The CDR3 coding sequence is TGCGCCAGCAGCTGGGGACAGTCCGGAGGCGGGGAGCTGTTTTTT.

The sample holds one count of this clonotype. This chain links TRBV20-1 with TRBJ1-2, with D maybe TRBD1 (5 bases). The germline gives CDR1 DFQATT, CDR2 SNEGSKA (reference sequence). The CDR3 sequence is 13 residues long. V lost 6 bases, J lost 11 bases, and 22 bases lay in between. CDR3 DNA: TGCAGTGCCGGACATCGGTACGGGACTACGTACACCTTC. Translated, it gives CSAGHRYGTTYTF.

In this sample, this clonotype turned up a few times. V is TRBV30 and J is TRBJ2-1, with D possibly TRBD2 on 6 matching bases. Looked up from germline, CDR1 is GTSNPN and CDR2 is SVGIG (reference sequence). The ends were cut back, 5 bases at V and 6 bases at J, with 17 bases in the middle. The CDR3 covers 14 residues. CDR3 nucleotide sequence: TGTGCCTGGGCCGAGGTTTTCGGGGGCAATGAGCAGTTCTTC. Encoded protein: CAWAEVFGGNEQFF.

This clonotype turned up a few times. V usage is TRBV7-9 and J usage is TRBJ1-1; perhaps TRBD1 as D (6 bases). The CDR3 is 14 residues long. Deletions cut 5 bases from V and 4 bases from J, with 14 bases between. Germline V CDR1 and CDR2: SEHNR, FQNEAQ (reference sequence). Here the CDR3 DNA reads TGTGCCAGCAGCGGCAGGGGAGGGAGCACTGAAGCTTTCTTT. Translating gives CASSGRGGSTEAFF. Combining the CDR3 with reference TRBV7-9 and TRBJ1-1 gives the whole variable domain DTGVSQNPRHKITKRGQNVTFRCDPISEHNRLYWYRQTLGQGPEFLTYFQNEAQLEKSRLLSDRFSAERPKGSFSTLEIQRTEQGDSAMYLCASSGRGGSTEAFFGQGTRLTVV.

This clonotype was observed a few times. This sequence joins TRBV12-3 or TRBV12-4 and TRBJ2-1; D is possibly TRBD2 (5 bases). The CDR3 runs 13 residues. V lost 4 bases to trimming and J lost 6 bases, with 10 bases between them. This CDR3 is CASSSHRGNEQFF. The CDR3 DNA reads TGTGCCAGCAGTTCCCACCGGGGCAATGAGCAGTTCTTC.

This clonotype was detected a few times. V gene TRBV3-1 combines with J gene TRBJ1-1; D is unresolved. The CDR3 loop spans 13 amino acids. Germline V lookup: CDR1 LGHDT, CDR2 YNNKEL (reference sequence). V shed 0 bases and J shed 11 bases, with 13 bases lying between them. CDR3 sequence: CASSQEVPRKAFF. The DNA for the CDR3 is TGTGCCAGCAGCCAAGAAGTCCCCCGGAAGGCTTTCTTT.

The chain is built from TRBV7-2 and TRBJ1-2; a possible D gene is TRBD1 (6 bases). Trimming shortened V by 0 bases and J by 4 bases, and 9 bases separated the two germline ends. There are 14 residues in the CDR3. Germline V gives CDR1 SGHTA, CDR2 FQGNSA. The CDR3 spells CASSLAQGGYGYTF. The CDR3 region has the DNA TGTGCCAGCAGCTTAGCGCAAGGGGGCTATGGCTACACCTTC.

As for this clonotype: The junction shows a germline mismatch at one end, possibly a read error. The chain uses TRBV5-1 and TRBJ2-7; 8 nucleotides line up with TRBD2. The CDR3 length is 13 residues. Germline V gene lookup returns CDR1 SGHRS and CDR2 YFSETQ. CDR3 in amino acids: CASKSGGSYVQYF. CDR3 nucleotides: TGCGCCAGTAAGAGCGGGGGCTCCTACGTGCAGTACTTC.

This clonotype was observed a few times. The chain combines TRBV12-3 or TRBV12-4 with TRBJ1-2; 9 nucleotides match TRBD1. The CDR3 covers 13 residues. Germline trimming cut 5 bases from V and 5 bases from J; bases unmatched to any gene: 3. CDR3 sequence reads: CASSGGTGYGYTF. CDR3 nucleotides: TGTGCCAGCAGTGGTGGGACAGGGTATGGCTACACCTTC.